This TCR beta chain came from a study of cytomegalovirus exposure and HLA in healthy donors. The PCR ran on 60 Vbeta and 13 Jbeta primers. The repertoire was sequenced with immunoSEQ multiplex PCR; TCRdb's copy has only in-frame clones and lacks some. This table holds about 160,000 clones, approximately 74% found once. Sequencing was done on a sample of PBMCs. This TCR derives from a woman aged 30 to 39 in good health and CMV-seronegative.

The CDR3: CASSPRLQHLLYNEQFF. The CDR3 bases are TGTGCCAGCAGCCCCAGGCTGCAACATCTTCTTTACAATGAGCAGTTCTTC. The J gene is TRBJ2-1, the V gene TRBV9; D not resolved. CDR3 length equals 17 residues. The V and J ends lost 4 bases and 4 bases respectively, with 21 bases between them. Germline V gene data show CDR1 as SGDLS and CDR2 as YYNGEE.